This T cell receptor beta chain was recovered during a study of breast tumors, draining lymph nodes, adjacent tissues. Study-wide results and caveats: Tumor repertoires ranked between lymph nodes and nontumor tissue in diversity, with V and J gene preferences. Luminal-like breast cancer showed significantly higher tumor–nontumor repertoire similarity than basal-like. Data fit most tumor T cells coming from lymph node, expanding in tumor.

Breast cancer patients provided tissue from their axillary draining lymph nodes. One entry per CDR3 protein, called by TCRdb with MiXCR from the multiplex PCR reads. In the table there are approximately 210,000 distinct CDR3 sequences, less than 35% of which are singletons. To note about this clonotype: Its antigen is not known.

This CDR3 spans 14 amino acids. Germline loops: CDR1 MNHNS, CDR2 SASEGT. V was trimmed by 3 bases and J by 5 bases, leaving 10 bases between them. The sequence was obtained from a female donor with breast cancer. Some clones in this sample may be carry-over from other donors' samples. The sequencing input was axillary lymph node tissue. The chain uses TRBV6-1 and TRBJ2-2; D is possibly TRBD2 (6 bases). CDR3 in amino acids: CASSDSAGTGELFF. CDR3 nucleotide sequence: TGTGCCAGCAGTGACTCGGCGGGGACCGGGGAGCTGTTTTTT.